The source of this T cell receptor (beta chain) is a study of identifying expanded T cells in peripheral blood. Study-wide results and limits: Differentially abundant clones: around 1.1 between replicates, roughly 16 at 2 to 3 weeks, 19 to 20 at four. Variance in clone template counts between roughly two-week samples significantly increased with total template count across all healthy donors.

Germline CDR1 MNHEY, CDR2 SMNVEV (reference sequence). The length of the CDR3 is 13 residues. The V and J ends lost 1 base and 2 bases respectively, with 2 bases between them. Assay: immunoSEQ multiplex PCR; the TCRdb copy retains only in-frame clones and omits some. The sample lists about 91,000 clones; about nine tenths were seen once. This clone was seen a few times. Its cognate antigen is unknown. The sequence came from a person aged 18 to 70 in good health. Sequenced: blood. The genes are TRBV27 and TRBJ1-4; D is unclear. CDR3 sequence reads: CASSLFTNEKLFF. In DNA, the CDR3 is TGTGCCAGCAGTTTATTCACTAATGAAAAACTGTTTTTT.